This T cell receptor (beta chain) derives from a study of shared clonotypes between healthy human individuals. Study observations and caveats: Naive CD4 clonotypes were shared across a few donors at about 5%.

The study drew its donors from healthy HIV-negative adults without recent acute infections or vaccinations. Those who donated, Caucasian adults without exception, all lived in Nashville, Tennessee. Germline lookup yields CDR1 KGHSH and CDR2 LQKENI. V gave up 2 bases and J gave up 5 bases; unmatched junction bases: 10. The CDR3 covers 16 residues. Remarks on this clone: The antigen is not known.

Template for every sorted-subset replicate PCR totaled about 200 ng DNA, around 33,000 T cell genomes. Profiled with immunoSEQ multiplex PCR; TCRdb holds only in-frame clones, not every one. The table lists about 1 million clones, approximately 72% of them singletons. The sample taken for sequencing was memory CD4+ T cells sorted from blood. As to subset: CD45RA-negative fraction. The sequence was obtained from a man between 18 and 29 years old in good health. The rearrangement links TRBV18 to TRBJ2-5, with TRBD2 matching over 8 bases. In DNA form, the CDR3 reads TGTGCCAGCTCACCATTGGGACTAGGGTCCTTTGAGACCCAGTACTTC. Amino acids: CASSPLGLGSFETQYF.